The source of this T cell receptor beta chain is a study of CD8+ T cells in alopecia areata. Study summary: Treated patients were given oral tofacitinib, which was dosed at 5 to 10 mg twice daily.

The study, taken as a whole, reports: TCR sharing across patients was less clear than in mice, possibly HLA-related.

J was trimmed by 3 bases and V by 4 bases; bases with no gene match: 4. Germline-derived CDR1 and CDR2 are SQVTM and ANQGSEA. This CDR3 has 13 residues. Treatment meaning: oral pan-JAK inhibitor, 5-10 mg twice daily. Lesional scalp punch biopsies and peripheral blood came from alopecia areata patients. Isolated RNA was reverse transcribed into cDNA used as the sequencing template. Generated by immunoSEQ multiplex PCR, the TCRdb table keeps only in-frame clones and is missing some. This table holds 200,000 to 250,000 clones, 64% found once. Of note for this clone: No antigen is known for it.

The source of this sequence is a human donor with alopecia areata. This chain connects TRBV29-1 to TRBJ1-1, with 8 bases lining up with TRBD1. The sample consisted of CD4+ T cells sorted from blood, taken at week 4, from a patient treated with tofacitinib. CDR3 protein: CSVVVTGDTEAFF. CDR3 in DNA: TGCAGCGTTGTTGTGACAGGGGACACTGAAGCTTTCTTT. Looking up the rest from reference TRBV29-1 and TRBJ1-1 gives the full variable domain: SAVISQKPSRDICQRGTSLTIQCQVDSQVTMMFWYRQQPGQSLTLIATANQGSEATYESGFVIDKFPISRPNLTFSTLTVSNMSPEDSSIYLCSVVVTGDTEAFFGQGTRLTVV.